This T cell receptor (beta chain) appears in the sequencing data of a study of control samples from healthy donors and cancer patients. Only in-frame clones appear in the TCRdb table, and some are missing; sequencing was by immunoSEQ multiplex PCR. The table has some 220,000 clones, around 94% seen once. Germline loops: CDR1 SGHTS, CDR2 YDEGEE. The V and J ends lost 7 bases and 4 bases, in that order; junction bases with no gene match: 7. The length of the CDR3 is 15 residues. Sequencing was carried out using blood. The chain is built from TRBV5-8 and TRBJ1-6; 8 nucleotides match TRBD1. The source of this sequence is a man aged 50 to 60 in good health. The CDR3 nucleotides read TGTGCCAGCGCGGACAGGGCCCATTATAATTCACCCCTCCACTTT. Protein sequence: CASADRAHYNSPLHF. The whole variable domain, filled in from reference TRBV5-8 and TRBJ1-6, reads EAGVTQSPTHLIKTRGQQATLRCSPISGHTSVYWYQQALGLGLQFLLWYDEGEERNRGNFPPRFSGRQFPNYSSELNVNALELEDSALYLCASADRAHYNSPLHFGNGTRLTVT.